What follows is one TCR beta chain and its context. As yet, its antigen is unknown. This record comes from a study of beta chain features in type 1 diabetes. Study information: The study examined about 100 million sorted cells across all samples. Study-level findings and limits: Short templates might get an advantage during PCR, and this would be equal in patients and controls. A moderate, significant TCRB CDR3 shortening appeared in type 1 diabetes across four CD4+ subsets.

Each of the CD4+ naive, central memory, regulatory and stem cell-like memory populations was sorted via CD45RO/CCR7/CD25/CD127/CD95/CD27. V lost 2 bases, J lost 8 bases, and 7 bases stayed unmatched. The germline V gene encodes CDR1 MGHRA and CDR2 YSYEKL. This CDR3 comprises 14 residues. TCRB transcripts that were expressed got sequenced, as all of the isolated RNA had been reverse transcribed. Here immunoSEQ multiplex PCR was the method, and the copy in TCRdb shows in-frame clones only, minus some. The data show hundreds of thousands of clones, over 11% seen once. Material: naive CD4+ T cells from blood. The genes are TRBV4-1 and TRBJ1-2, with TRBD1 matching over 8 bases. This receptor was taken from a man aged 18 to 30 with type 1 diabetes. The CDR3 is CASSQLHRGEGYTF. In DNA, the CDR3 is TGCGCCAGCAGCCAATTACACAGGGGGGAAGGCTACACCTTC.